This record concerns one T cell receptor beta chain sequence. Random hexamers were used to reverse transcribe an amount of roughly 0.45 to 1 ug RNA. One entry per CDR3 protein results from TCRdb running MiXCR on the immunoSEQ multiplex PCR reads. This repertoire shows tens of thousands of distinct CDR3 sequences, 94% found once; its top ten account for 0.56%. This entry is derived from a study of CD8 T cells in Susac syndrome. TEMRA cells were enriched by FACS, and CD4+ and CD8+ T cells were negatively isolated. Sequenced sample: CD8+ T cells from PBMCs. The sequence was collected from a human donor with multiple sclerosis.

This chain's CDR3 is CATLPRGQGDYGYTF. The CDR3 region has the DNA TGTGCCACCCTACCTCGGGGACAGGGCGACTATGGCTACACCTTC. The chain recombines TRBV19 with TRBJ1-2; the match to TRBD1 covers 9 bases. With 10 bases clipped from V and 3 bases from J, the junction kept 12 bases outside the gene matches. CDR3 size: 15 residues. From germline, CDR1 is LNHDA and CDR2 SQIVND (reference sequence).